This T cell receptor (beta chain) was retrieved from a study of shared clonotypes between healthy human individuals. About the research overall: Per-donor plates numbered three CD4 naive, three CD4 memory, two CD8 naive and one CD8 memory. Findings of the study overall: Some naive CD4 clonotypes, about 5.5%, turned up in common across a handful of donors. Enrolling few donors narrowed the genetic and exposure-history diversity that was represented. Naive subsets usually exceeded memory subsets in estimated richness.

V lost 0 bases, J lost 2 bases, and 12 bases lay in between. The CDR3 loop spans 16 amino acids. The germline V gene has CDR1 SGHDT and CDR2 YYEEEE. Concerning this clone itself: Antigen unknown. The sample carries other DNA sequences with the same CDR3.

Sequencing used immunoSEQ multiplex PCR; TCRdb keeps in-frame clones, though not all of them. The repertoire includes a few million clones, approximately 94% of them detected once, and approximately 0.13% sits in the top ten. Sequencing was performed on naive CD4+ T cells sorted from blood. The subset is: CD45RA+ positively selected. The genes are TRBV5-6 and TRBJ1-5; possible D gene TRBD1, 6 bases. This clonotype originated in a young man in good health. CDR3: CASSLAAGAGNQPQHF. Here the CDR3 DNA reads TGTGCCAGCAGCTTGGCGGCAGGGGCGGGCAATCAGCCCCAGCATTTT.